The following is a TCR beta chain sequence with its context. Antigen specificity is unknown. The read gets to within 3 residues of the CDR3 end, and the germline J gene fills in the rest. Prevalent HPV16 infections were excluded; only incident single HPV16 infections included. This specimen belongs to a study of T cells in women clearing cervical HPV infection. As for the study in general: Case blood drawn at lesion detection; control blood after infection cleared. Points from the study as a whole: Richness plus V gene abundances separated cases from controls with AUC roughly 0.83. Timing of associations relative to infection is unclear; T-cell subsets were not isolated.

TCRdb keeps only in-frame clones here, not all; method: immunoSEQ multiplex PCR. Recorded for this sample: roughly 30,000 clones. V lost 2 bases and J lost 2, with 9 bases in between. CDR3 length: 14 amino acids. In germline, CDR1 is SGHTA, CDR2 FQGNSA. The V call is TRBV7-2, the J call TRBJ1-2; tentatively, D is TRBD1 (5 bases). This TCR was recovered from a woman between 18 and 70 years old with a cervical HPV16 infection that either progressed to CIN3+ or cleared (not recorded which). The specimen sequenced was blood buffy coat. The covered CDR3 bases are TGTGCCAGCAGCTTATCAGCAGGGAACTATGGC. Translation gives CASSLSAGNYG. Given in full, the CDR3 is CASSLSAGNYGYTF. Together with reference TRBV7-2 and TRBJ1-2, the CDR3 gives the full variable domain: GAGVSQSPSNKVTEKGKDVELRCDPISGHTALYWYRQSLGQGLEFLIYFQGNSAPDKSGLPSDRFSAERTGGSVSTLTIQRTQQEDSAVYLCASSLSAGNYGYTFGSGTRLTVV.